Below are 21 T cell receptor beta chains sequenced from a single sample in a study of identical twins. TCRdb reprocessed the 5' RACE reads via MiXCR and lists one record per CDR3 protein. The table lists some 900,000 distinct CDR3 sequences, approximately 13% of them singletons. Another study also made use of these data, one on yellow fever vaccine responses in identical twins.

Sequences were obtained from PBMCs. The receptor source for this set is a young woman in good health.

J is TRBJ2-3 and V is TRBV20-1; D call uncertain. This CDR3 has 18 amino acids. The germline CDR1 and CDR2 sequences are DFQATT and SNEGSKA (reference sequence). V was trimmed by 3 bases and J by 3 bases, leaving 25 bases between them. In DNA, the CDR3 is TGCAGTGCTAGTCTACTACGGCTGGTGGCCGAAAGGACAGATACGCAGTATTTT. This codes for CSASLLRLVAERTDTQYF.

The rearrangement uses TRBV7-6 and TRBJ2-1, with 9 bases fitting TRBD2. Germline V lookup: CDR1 SGHVS, CDR2 FNYEAQ. This CDR3 region has 16 residues. J gave up 3 bases and V 1 base, and 4 bases lay outside the gene matches. The CDR3 is CASSLVPSGNYNEQFF. CDR3 bases: TGTGCCAGCAGCTTAGTCCCTAGCGGGAACTACAATGAGCAGTTCTTC.

The CDR3 DNA reads TGTGCCAGCAGACGTGGGGGGACGGAGCGCTATGGCTACACCTTC. This codes for CASRRGGTERYGYTF. This rearrangement joins TRBV6-2 or TRBV6-3 to TRBJ1-2, with D possibly being TRBD1 (5 bases). This CDR3 contains 15 residues. The V gene's germline CDR1 is MNHEY and CDR2 SVGEGT. V lost 6 bases and J lost 4, with 18 bases in between.

This clonotype was found a few times. In DNA form, the CDR3 reads TGCGCCAGCAGCCACCAGGACAGGCCCCGTGCGAACACTGAAGCTTTCTTT. As protein: CASSHQDRPRANTEAFF. J is TRBJ1-1 and V is TRBV4-1, with 7 bases that match TRBD1. Germline V gene data show CDR1 as MGHRA and CDR2 as YSYEKL. The junction had 11 bases not matched to a gene; V was cut back by 3 bases and J by 1 base. The CDR3 consists of 17 residues.

This clonotype has a handful of counts. This rearrangement joins TRBV7-8 to TRBJ2-7, with a weak D call TRBD2 (5 bases). The CDR3 contains 14 residues. With 1 base removed from V and 2 bases from J, the gap between germline ends came to 9 bases. CDR1 SGHVS and CDR2 FQNEAQ come from the germline V gene. The CDR3 reads CASSLETGTYEQYV. CDR3 in DNA: TGTGCCAGCAGCTTAGAGACGGGGACCTACGAGCAGTACGTC.

This clonotype was seen a few times. The chain links TRBV11-1 to TRBJ2-2; D might be TRBD2 (6 bases). CDR3 length: 18 amino acids. Germline lookup yields CDR1 SGHAT and CDR2 FQDESV (reference sequence). Between the trimmed V and J ends, which lost 5 bases and 6 bases, there was a span of 25 bases. The DNA of the CDR3 is TGTGCCAGCAGCCTAAGCGACCCCCTCCTAGCGTGGCCCGGGGAGCTGTTTTTT. It yields the protein CASSLSDPLLAWPGELFF.

The rearrangement uses TRBV5-5 and TRBJ2-1, with D maybe TRBD2 (6 bases). The CDR3 totals 15 residues. CDR1 is SGHKS, CDR2 YYEKEE, per germline (reference sequence). V lost 3 bases, J lost 0 bases, and 10 bases lay in between. Here the CDR3 DNA reads TGTGCCAGCAGCTCGAAGCGGGCCTCCTACAATGAGCAGTTCTTC. Translated, it gives CASSSKRASYNEQFF.

This clonotype showed up just a few times. This chain links TRBV2 with TRBJ1-3; D perhaps matches TRBD1 (5 bases). Germline loops: CDR1 SNHLY, CDR2 FYNNEI. V dropped 3 bases and J dropped 0 bases, with 9 bases sitting between them. This CDR3 has 15 residues. CDR3 in DNA: TGTGCCAGCAGTGACGGGGCAAGCTCTGGAAACACCATATATTTT. It translates to CASSDGASSGNTIYF.

V and J are TRBV6-2 or TRBV6-3 and TRBJ1-2, with D perhaps matching TRBD1 (6 bases). V dropped 2 bases and J dropped 5 bases, with 15 bases sitting between them. CDR1 is MNHEY, CDR2 SVGEGT, per germline. The length of the CDR3 is 15 residues. The CDR3 is CASSYGGSTGYGYTF. CDR3 nucleotides: TGTGCCAGCAGTTACGGGGGCTCAACCGGTTATGGCTACACCTTC.

This clonotype was detected a few times. V gene TRBV2 combines with J gene TRBJ2-1; D perhaps matches TRBD1 (6 bases). CDR3 length equals 14 residues. From germline, CDR1 is SNHLY and CDR2 FYNNEI. V was cut by 11 bases and J by 0 bases, with 14 bases left in between. CDR3 sequence reads: CAREQGASYNEQFF. The CDR3, as DNA: TGTGCCCGTGAACAGGGAGCCTCCTACAATGAGCAGTTCTTC.

This clonotype has only a few counts. V usage is TRBV12-3 or TRBV12-4 and J usage is TRBJ1-2, with D possibly TRBD1 on 5 matching bases. V dropped 3 bases and J dropped 6 bases, with 14 bases sitting between them. CDR3 length equals 14 residues. CDR3 sequence (DNA): TGTGCCAGCAGTTTTGGGGGAGGAGGGGATGGCTACACCTTC. It yields the protein CASSFGGGGDGYTF.

This clonotype was seen a few times. The rearrangement links TRBV12-3 or TRBV12-4 to TRBJ2-2; tentative D call: TRBD1 (6 bases). CDR3 size: 14 residues. Trimming left V 7 bases short and J 6 bases short, with 15 bases between. Written as DNA, the CDR3 is TGTGCCAGCACCCTCACTGGGGGCGCCGGGGAGCTGTTTTTT. Residues: CASTLTGGAGELFF.

The chain carries TRBV12-3 or TRBV12-4 and TRBJ2-2; D is ambiguous. V lost 2 bases and J lost 0, with 7 bases in between. The CDR3 spans 15 residues. CDR3 DNA: TGTGCCAGCAGTTTACCCCTAGCGAACACCGGGGAGCTGTTTTTT. This gives the protein CASSLPLANTGELFF.

A few counts support this clonotype. The gene calls are TRBV12-3 or TRBV12-4 and TRBJ2-5; 9 bases are shared with TRBD1. The V segment lost 6 bases and the J segment 2 bases; nucleotides outside the gene matches: 10. The CDR3 is made up of 16 amino acids. Here the CDR3 reads CASRLTLGQGQETQYF. CDR3 coding DNA: TGTGCCAGCAGGTTGACCCTGGGACAGGGTCAAGAGACCCAGTACTTC.

This chain links TRBV2 with TRBJ2-2; no reliable D call. This CDR3 is 15 amino acids long. V was cut by 3 bases and J by 2 bases, with 10 bases left in between. Germline-derived CDR1 and CDR2 are SNHLY and FYNNEI. The CDR3 here is CASSDEISNTGELFF. In DNA form, the CDR3 reads TGTGCCAGCAGTGATGAGATATCAAACACCGGGGAGCTGTTTTTT.

This clonotype was detected many times. This chain joins TRBV5-1 and TRBJ2-2; the D gene could be TRBD1 or TRBD2 (5 bases each). CDR1 and CDR2 from the germline V gene are SGHRS and YFSETQ. The CDR3 totals 13 residues. The V end was cut by 3 bases, the J end by 2 bases, with 5 bases between. CDR3 sequence: CASSWDNTGELFF. CDR3 sequence (DNA): TGCGCCAGCAGCTGGGACAACACCGGGGAGCTGTTTTTT.

This chain uses TRBV12-3 or TRBV12-4 with TRBJ1-1; D ambiguous. The CDR3 spans 14 residues. Trimming took off 7 bases at V and 1 base at J, with 13 bases between the two ends. The CDR3 region is CASTPLGRNTEAFF. CDR3 nucleotide sequence: TGTGCCAGCACCCCCCTTGGCAGGAACACTGAAGCTTTCTTT.

The rearrangement joins TRBV12-3 or TRBV12-4 to TRBJ2-1, with 11 positions matching TRBD1. CDR3 size: 15 residues. With 1 base clipped from V and 8 bases from J, the junction kept 4 bases outside the gene matches. The CDR3 region has the DNA TGTGCCAGCAGTTTAGGGGACAGGGGGTTGGATGAGCAGTTCTTC. Residues: CASSLGDRGLDEQFF.

Only a few counts were recorded for this clonotype. The chain uses TRBV6-5 and TRBJ2-3; tentatively, D is TRBD2 (7 bases). Trimming left V 4 bases short and J 1 base short, with 15 bases between. The CDR3 is 16 residues long. Germline CDR1 MNHEY, CDR2 SVGAGI. The CDR3: CASSSTTGGRTDTQYF. The CDR3 DNA is TGTGCCAGCAGTTCGACCACGGGGGGCCGCACAGATACGCAGTATTTT.

V is TRBV12-3 or TRBV12-4 and J is TRBJ2-2; D is ambiguous. The CDR3 consists of 14 residues. Trimming left V 7 bases short and J 4 bases short, with 13 bases between. DNA for the CDR3: TGTGCCAGCACCCGAACCCGGAGCACCGGGGAGCTGTTTTTT. This encodes CASTRTRSTGELFF.

This clonotype was seen a handful of times. The DNA for the CDR3 is TGCAGTGCTAGAGCGGTCAGAGAGGCAGCAGATACGCAGTATTTT. Its translation: CSARAVREAADTQYF. V gene TRBV20-1 combines with J gene TRBJ2-3; no reliable D call. Trimming removed 1 base at V and 4 bases at J, with 15 bases between. Germline CDR1 is DFQATT and CDR2 is SNEGSKA (reference sequence). The CDR3 runs 15 residues.